The 12 T cell receptor beta chains given below trace back to one sample, sequenced in a study of T cell responses to AZD1222 COVID-19 vaccine. The method was immunoSEQ multiplex PCR; TCRdb's version includes in-frame clones alone and lacks a portion of them. This table has 200,000 to 300,000 clones, roughly 93% appearing once. The sequencing used peripheral blood, collected on day 0 of AZD1222 vaccination. These receptors all come from an adult in good health.

The chain employs TRBV28 and TRBJ1-6; D might be TRBD1 (6 bases). Germline V lookup: CDR1 MDHEN, CDR2 SYDVKM. The CDR3 is 13 amino acids. Trimming left V 6 bases short and J 7 bases short, with 10 bases between. CDR3 sequence (DNA): TGTGCCAGCAGAAAGGGGGGAAATTCACCCCTCCACTTT. Protein: CASRKGGNSPLHF.

V is TRBV5-1 and J is TRBJ2-7; tentatively, D is TRBD2 (7 bases). The germline CDR1 and CDR2 sequences are SGHRS and YFSETQ. This CDR3 spans 13 amino acids. V gave up 6 bases and J gave up 7 bases, with 17 bases separating them. The CDR3, as DNA: TGCGCCAGCAAGGGGGAGGGAAGGATTGAGCAGTACTTC. It encodes CASKGEGRIEQYF.

J is TRBJ2-7 and V is TRBV6-5; D is ambiguous. Germline CDR1 MNHEY, CDR2 SVGAGI. The CDR3 runs 12 residues. The V gene lost 7 bases and the J gene lost 2 bases, with 9 bases spanning the gap. CDR3: CASKHQPYEQYF. The CDR3 nucleotides read TGTGCCAGCAAACATCAACCCTACGAGCAGTACTTC.

This chain uses TRBV19 with TRBJ1-3, with D possibly matching TRBD1 (5 bases). The CDR3 sequence is 13 residues long. The ends were cut back, 7 bases at V and 2 bases at J, with 9 bases in the middle. Germline V lookup: CDR1 LNHDA, CDR2 SQIVND (reference sequence). CDR3 in DNA: TGTGCCAGTACTGGACAACCTGGAAACACCATATATTTT. Its translation: CASTGQPGNTIYF.

Details on this clone: One end of the junction fails to match germline, which may point to a read error. The V call is TRBV7-7, the J call TRBJ2-1, with 7 bases matching TRBD1. This CDR3 contains 14 residues. The germline gives CDR1 SSHAT, CDR2 FNYEAQ (reference sequence). The CDR3 sequence: CASSIRDSYNEQFF. CDR3 sequence (DNA): TGTGCTAGCAGCATCCGGGACAGCTACAATGAGCAGTTCTTC.

The gene calls are TRBV2 and TRBJ2-3; D is unresolved. V was cut by 2 bases and J by 6 bases, with 12 bases left in between. This CDR3 has 14 residues. Germline V gene data show CDR1 as SNHLY and CDR2 as FYNNEI. In nucleotides, the CDR3 is TGTGCCAGCAGTGAAAAATTGAGCTTGGATACGCAGTATTTT. It codes for CASSEKLSLDTQYF.

Here the CDR3 reads CASSPRGLASYEQYF. For the CDR3, the DNA is TGTGCCAGCAGTCCAAGAGGACTAGCGAGCTACGAGCAGTACTTC. V gene TRBV28 combines with J gene TRBJ2-7, with TRBD2 matching 9 bases. The length of the CDR3 is 15 residues. V trimming: 5 bases; J trimming: 3 bases; junction bases outside the gene matches: 8. CDR1 and CDR2 from the germline V gene are MDHEN and SYDVKM.

The gene calls are TRBV28 and TRBJ1-2; TRBD1 aligns across 9 bases. Germline-derived CDR1 and CDR2 are MDHEN and SYDVKM. With V trimmed by 5 bases and J by 4 bases, 11 bases remained unmatched. The CDR3 runs to 16 residues. CDR3 region: CASSIPGTGTVYGYTF. CDR3 DNA: TGTGCCAGCAGTATACCCGGGACAGGGACCGTCTATGGCTACACCTTC.

CDR3 coding DNA: TGTGCCAGCGCCGGAACTAGCGGGGGGGTTACAGATACGCAGTATTTT. Translation gives CASAGTSGGVTDTQYF. This chain uses TRBV7-9 with TRBJ2-3; TRBD2 matches 13 bases. The CDR3 extends over 16 amino acids. J gave up 3 bases and V 8 bases, and 8 bases lay outside the gene matches. Germline assignment: CDR1 SEHNR and CDR2 FQNEAQ (reference sequence).

The chain joins TRBV28 to TRBJ2-4; maybe TRBD2 (5 bases). CDR1 and CDR2 (germline): MDHEN, SYDVKM. The V end lost 6 bases, the J end lost 6 bases, and 18 bases lay between the germline ends. The CDR3 is 15 residues long. DNA of the CDR3: TGTGCCAGCAGCGCAGGTCCGAGCGGCGGAAACATTCAGTACTTC. It translates to CASSAGPSGGNIQYF.

J is TRBJ2-7 and V is TRBV25-1, with D perhaps TRBD1 or TRBD2 (5 bases each). Germline lookup yields CDR1 MGHDK and CDR2 SYGVNS. This CDR3 contains 12 residues. V gave up 10 bases and J gave up 1 base, with 11 bases separating them. The CDR3 reads CATGTASYEQYF. DNA of the CDR3: TGTGCCACCGGGACGGCATCCTACGAGCAGTACTTC.

The chain recombines TRBV19 with TRBJ1-6; no definite D call. This CDR3 has 13 residues. Per the germline V gene, CDR1 is LNHDA and CDR2 is SQIVND (reference sequence). V was clipped by 3 bases and J by 10 bases, with 10 bases between them. CDR3 DNA sequence: TGTGCCAGTAGTATTTACGGCGACTCACCCCTCCACTTT. Encoded protein: CASSIYGDSPLHF.